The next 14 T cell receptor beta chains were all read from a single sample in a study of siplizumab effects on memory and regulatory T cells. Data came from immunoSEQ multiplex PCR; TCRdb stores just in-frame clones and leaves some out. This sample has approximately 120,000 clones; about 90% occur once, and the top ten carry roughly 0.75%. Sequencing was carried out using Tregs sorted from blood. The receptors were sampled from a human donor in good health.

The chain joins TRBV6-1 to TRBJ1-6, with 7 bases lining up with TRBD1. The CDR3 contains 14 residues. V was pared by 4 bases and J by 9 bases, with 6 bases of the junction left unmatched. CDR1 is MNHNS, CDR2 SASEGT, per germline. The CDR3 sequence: CASSVTGEGSPLHF. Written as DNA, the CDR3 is TGTGCCAGCAGTGTAACAGGGGAGGGTTCACCCCTCCACTTT.

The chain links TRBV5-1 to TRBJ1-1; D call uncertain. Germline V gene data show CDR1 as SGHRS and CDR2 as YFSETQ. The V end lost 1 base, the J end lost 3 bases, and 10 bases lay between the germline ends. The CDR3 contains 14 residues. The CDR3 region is CASSLFPGYTEAFF. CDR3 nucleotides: TGCGCCAGCAGCTTGTTCCCGGGGTACACTGAAGCTTTCTTT.

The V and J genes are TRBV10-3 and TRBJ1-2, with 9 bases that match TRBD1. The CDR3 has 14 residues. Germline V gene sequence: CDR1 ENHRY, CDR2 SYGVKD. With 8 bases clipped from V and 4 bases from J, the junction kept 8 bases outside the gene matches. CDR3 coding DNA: TGTGCCATCTATTACCCGGGACAGGGCTATGGCTACACCTTC. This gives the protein CAIYYPGQGYGYTF.

Here the CDR3 reads CASSKDPPHRGLSSYEQYF. In DNA form, the CDR3 reads TGTGCCAGCAGCAAAGACCCCCCCCACAGGGGGCTCAGCTCCTACGAGCAGTACTTC. The rearrangement uses TRBV21-1 and TRBJ2-7; the D call in the table, TRBD1, was not verified against the DNA. TRBV21-1 is a pseudogene segment. CDR3 length: 19 amino acids.

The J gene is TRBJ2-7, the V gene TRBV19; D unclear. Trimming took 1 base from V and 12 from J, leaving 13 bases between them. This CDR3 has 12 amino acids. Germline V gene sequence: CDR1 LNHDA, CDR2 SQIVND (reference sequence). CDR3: CASSIVLERWYF. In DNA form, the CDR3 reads TGTGCCAGTAGTATAGTACTCGAGAGATGGTACTTC.

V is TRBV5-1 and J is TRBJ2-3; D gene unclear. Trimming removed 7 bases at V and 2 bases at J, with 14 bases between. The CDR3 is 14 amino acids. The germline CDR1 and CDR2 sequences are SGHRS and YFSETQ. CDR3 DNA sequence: TGCGCCAGCGCGCCTAACAGAGTCACAGATACGCAGTATTTT. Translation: CASAPNRVTDTQYF.

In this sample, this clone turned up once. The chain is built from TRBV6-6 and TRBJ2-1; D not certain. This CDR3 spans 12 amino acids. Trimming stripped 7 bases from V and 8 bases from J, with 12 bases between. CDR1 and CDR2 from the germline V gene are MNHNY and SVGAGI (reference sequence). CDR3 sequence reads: CASTPLFDEQFF. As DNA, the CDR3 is TGTGCCAGCACCCCCTTATTCGATGAGCAGTTCTTC.

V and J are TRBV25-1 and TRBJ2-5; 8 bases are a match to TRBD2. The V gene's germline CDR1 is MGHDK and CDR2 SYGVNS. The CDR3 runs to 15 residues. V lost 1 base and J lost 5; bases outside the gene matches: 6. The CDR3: CASSELMSGSETQYF. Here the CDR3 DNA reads TGTGCCAGCAGTGAATTGATGAGCGGGAGTGAGACCCAGTACTTC.

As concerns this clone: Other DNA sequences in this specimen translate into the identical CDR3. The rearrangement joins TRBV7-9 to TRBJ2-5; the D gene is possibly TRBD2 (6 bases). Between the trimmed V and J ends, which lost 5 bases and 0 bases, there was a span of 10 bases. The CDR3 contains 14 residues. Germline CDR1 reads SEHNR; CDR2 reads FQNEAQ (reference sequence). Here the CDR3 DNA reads TGTGCCAGCAGCCTTGGAGGGTACCAAGAGACCCAGTACTTC. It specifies CASSLGGYQETQYF.

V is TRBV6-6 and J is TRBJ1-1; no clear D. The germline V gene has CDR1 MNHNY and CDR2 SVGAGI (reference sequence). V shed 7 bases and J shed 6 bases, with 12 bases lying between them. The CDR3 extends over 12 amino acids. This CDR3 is CASTGPDPEAFF. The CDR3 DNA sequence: TGTGCCAGCACAGGCCCGGATCCTGAAGCTTTCTTT.

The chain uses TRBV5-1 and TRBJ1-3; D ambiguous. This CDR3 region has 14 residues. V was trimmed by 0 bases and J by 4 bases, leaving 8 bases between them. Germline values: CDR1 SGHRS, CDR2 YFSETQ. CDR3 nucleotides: TGCGCCAGCAGCTTGGAAAGACCCGGAAACACCATATATTTT. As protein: CASSLERPGNTIYF.

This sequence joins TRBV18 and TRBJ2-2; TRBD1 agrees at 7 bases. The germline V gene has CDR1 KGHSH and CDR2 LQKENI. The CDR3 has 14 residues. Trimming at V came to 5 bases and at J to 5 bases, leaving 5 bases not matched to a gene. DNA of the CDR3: TGTGCCAGCTCAACGACAGGGAATACCGGGGAGCTGTTTTTT. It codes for CASSTTGNTGELFF.

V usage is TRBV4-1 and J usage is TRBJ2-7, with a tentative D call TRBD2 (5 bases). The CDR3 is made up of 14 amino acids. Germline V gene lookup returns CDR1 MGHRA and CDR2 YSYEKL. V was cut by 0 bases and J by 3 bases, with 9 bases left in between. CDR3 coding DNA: TGCGCCAGCAGCCAAGATCGGACTGGCTACGAGCAGTACTTC. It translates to CASSQDRTGYEQYF.

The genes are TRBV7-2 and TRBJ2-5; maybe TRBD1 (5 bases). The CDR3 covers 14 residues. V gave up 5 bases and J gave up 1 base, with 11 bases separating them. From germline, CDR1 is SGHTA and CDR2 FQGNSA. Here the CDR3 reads CASSLGASQETQYF. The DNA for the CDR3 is TGTGCCAGCAGCCTAGGGGCAAGCCAAGAGACCCAGTACTTC. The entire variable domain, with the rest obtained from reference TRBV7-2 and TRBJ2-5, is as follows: GAGVSQSPSNKVTEKGKDVELRCDPISGHTALYWYRQSLGQGLEFLIYFQGNSAPDKSGLPSDRFSAERTGGSVSTLTIQRTQQEDSAVYLCASSLGASQETQYFGPGTRLLVL.